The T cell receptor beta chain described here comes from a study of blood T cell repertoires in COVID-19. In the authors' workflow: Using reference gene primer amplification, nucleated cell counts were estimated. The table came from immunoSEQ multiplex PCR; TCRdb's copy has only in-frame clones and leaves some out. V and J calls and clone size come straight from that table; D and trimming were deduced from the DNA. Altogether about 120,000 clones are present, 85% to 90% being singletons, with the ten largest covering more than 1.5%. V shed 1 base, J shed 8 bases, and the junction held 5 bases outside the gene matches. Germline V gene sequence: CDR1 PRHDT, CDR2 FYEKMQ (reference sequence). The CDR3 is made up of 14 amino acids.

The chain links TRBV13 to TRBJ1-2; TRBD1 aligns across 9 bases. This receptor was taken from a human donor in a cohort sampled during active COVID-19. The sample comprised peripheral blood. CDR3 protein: CASSLDRGLRGYTF. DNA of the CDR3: TGTGCCAGCAGCTTAGACAGGGGGCTTCGCGGCTACACCTTC.